This T cell receptor beta chain emerged from a study of early T cells in non-severe SARS-CoV-2 infection. Study background: Sequenced bulk RNA came from whole blood that was unsorted, and chains were unpaired. The study, taken as a whole, reports: Reliance on VDJdb matching favored anti-spike CD8 responses; private and CD4 specificities were missed.

Individually, cDNA molecules had unique molecular identifiers attached to them. TCRdb recomputed calls from the 5' RACE reads with MiXCR, one row per CDR3 protein. The profile shows nearly 110,000 distinct CDR3 sequences, 11% of them singletons. The sample holds many counts of this clonotype. Its antigen is undetermined. The J segment lost 5 bases and the V segment lost 0 bases, leaving 2 bases of the junction unmatched. The germline gives CDR1 LGHDT, CDR2 YNNKEL (reference sequence). This CDR3 has 14 amino acids. The V gene is TRBV3-1, the J gene TRBJ2-5; 8 positions agree with TRBD2. The receptor was isolated from an adult who was a healthcare worker with PCR-confirmed SARS-CoV-2 infection or an uninfected control (not recorded which). The sequenced sample consisted of whole blood. The CDR3 spells CASSQDTGGETQYF. CDR3 DNA sequence: TGTGCCAGCAGCCAAGATACGGGAGGGGAGACCCAGTACTTC.